Sequencing of this T cell receptor (beta chain) was carried out in a study of T cell responses to AZD1222 COVID-19 vaccine. Findings of the study overall: Spike-wide coverage was observed for vaccine-associated CD4 TCRs, with dominant responses at 160-218 and 743-854. Just six or seven AZD1222 recipients tested seropositive at baseline.

As to this clone: As yet, its antigen is unknown.

Only in-frame clones appear in the TCRdb table, and some are missing; sequencing was by immunoSEQ multiplex PCR. The table records roughly 100,000 clones, 90% of them present only once. Between the trimmed V and J ends, which lost 2 bases and 4 bases, there was a span of 14 bases. Germline CDR1 is SNHLY and CDR2 is FYNNEI. The CDR3 sequence is 15 residues long. The input for sequencing was peripheral blood, taken on day 0 of AZD1222 vaccination. V gene TRBV2 combines with J gene TRBJ1-1; D not certain. This sequence originates from an adult in good health. CDR3 amino acids: CASSELVGWGTEAFF. In DNA form, the CDR3 reads TGTGCCAGCAGTGAACTGGTCGGCTGGGGCACTGAAGCTTTCTTT.